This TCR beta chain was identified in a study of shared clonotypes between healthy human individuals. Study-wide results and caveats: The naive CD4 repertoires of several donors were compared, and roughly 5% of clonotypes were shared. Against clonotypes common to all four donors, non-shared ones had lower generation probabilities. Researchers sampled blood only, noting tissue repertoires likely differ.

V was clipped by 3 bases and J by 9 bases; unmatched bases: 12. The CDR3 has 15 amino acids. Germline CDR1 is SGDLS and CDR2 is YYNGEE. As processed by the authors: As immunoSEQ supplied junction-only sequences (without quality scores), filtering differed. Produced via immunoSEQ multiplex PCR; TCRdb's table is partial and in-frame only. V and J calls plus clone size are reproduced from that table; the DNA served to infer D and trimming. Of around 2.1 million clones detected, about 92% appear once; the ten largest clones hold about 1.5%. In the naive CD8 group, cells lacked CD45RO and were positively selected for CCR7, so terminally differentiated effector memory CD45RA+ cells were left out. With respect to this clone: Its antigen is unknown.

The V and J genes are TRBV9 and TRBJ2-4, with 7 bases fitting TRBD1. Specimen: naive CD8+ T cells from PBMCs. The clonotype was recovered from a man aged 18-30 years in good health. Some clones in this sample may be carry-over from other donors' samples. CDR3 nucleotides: TGTGCCAGCAGCGCCCTGACAGGGAGCAGGGCCATTCAGTACTTC. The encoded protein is CASSALTGSRAIQYF.